This TCR beta chain was obtained from a study of vaccination and CD4 T cells after COVID-19. Study summary: Overlapping spike peptides of SARS-CoV-2, HCoV-NL63, HCoV-OC43 and HCoV-229E were used, and cells were stimulated with them. Study conclusions and caveats: Clonotypes reactive to SARS-CoV-2 had a median that went up from roughly 21 to 40, but not significantly. It was found that, in convalescent patients, 304 of 307 vaccine-specific clones were spike mono-reactive.

Treatment specified: roughly 11-day PBMC culture with coronavirus spike peptide pools or control peptides (ViraFEST assay). Trimming took 2 bases from V and 0 from J, leaving 8 bases between them. The CDR3 loop spans 15 amino acids. Germline values: CDR1 MNHEY, CDR2 SVGAGI. Sequenced with the Oncomine TCR Beta short-read assay was DNA taken from cultured CD4+ T cells. TCRdb called the PCR reads again in MiXCR, with one record for every CDR3 protein. The sample carries tens of thousands of distinct CDR3 sequences, 67% recorded once. As for this clonotype: Its antigen is not known.

The chain combines TRBV6-5 with TRBJ2-1, with D unclear. This TCR derives from a human donor who received a COVID-19 vaccine. The sample in question was CD4+ T cells from blood, cultured in vitro, obtained after SARS-CoV-2 vaccination. CDR3 region: CASSYRTASYNEQFF. The DNA of the CDR3 is TGTGCCAGCAGTTACCGAACAGCCTCCTACAATGAGCAGTTCTTC.